This TCR beta chain was sequenced during a study of human T cells and chemical hapten exposure. Time point indicated: pre-sensitization, week 0. Treatment denoted: therapeutic diphenylcyclopropenone sensitization with weekly scalp DPC. Drawing of blood took place ahead of applying each patch test. V lost 5 bases, J lost 1 base, and 8 bases lay in between. This CDR3 has 13 amino acids. From germline, CDR1 is SGHTA and CDR2 FQGNSA. TCRdb ran MiXCR on the RACE reads and lists one entry per CDR3 protein. The sample includes approximately 60,000 distinct CDR3 sequences, about 11% of them seen just once. The material was whole blood, obtained in connection with sensitization to the hapten diphenylcyclopropenone (DPC). The chain employs TRBV7-2 and TRBJ1-1; D remains ambiguous. The origin of this receptor is a woman aged 40 to 55 with alopecia areata. Some clones in this sample may be carry-over from other donors' samples. In nucleotides, the CDR3 is TGTGCCAGCAGCCAACACCAGAACACTGAAGCTTTCTTT. This codes for CASSQHQNTEAFF. The variable domain in full, with the rest retrieved from reference TRBV7-2 and TRBJ1-1, is GAGVSQSPSNKVTEKGKDVELRCDPISGHTALYWYRQSLGQGLEFLIYFQGNSAPDKSGLPSDRFSAERTGGSVSTLTIQRTQQEDSAVYLCASSQHQNTEAFFGQGTRLTVV.